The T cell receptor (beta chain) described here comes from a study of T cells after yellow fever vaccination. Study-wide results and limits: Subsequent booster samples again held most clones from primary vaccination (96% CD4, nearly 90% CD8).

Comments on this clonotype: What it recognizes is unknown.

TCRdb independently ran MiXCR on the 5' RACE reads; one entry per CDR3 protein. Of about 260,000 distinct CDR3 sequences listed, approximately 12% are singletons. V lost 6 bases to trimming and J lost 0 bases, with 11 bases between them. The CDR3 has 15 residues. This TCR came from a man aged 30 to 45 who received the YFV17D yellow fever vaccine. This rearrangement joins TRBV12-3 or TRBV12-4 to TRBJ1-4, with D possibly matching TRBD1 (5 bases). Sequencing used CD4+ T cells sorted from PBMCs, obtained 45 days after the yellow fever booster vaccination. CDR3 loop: CASRAGRATNEKLFF. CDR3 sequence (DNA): TGTGCCAGCAGGGCCGGCAGGGCAACTAATGAAAAACTGTTTTTT.